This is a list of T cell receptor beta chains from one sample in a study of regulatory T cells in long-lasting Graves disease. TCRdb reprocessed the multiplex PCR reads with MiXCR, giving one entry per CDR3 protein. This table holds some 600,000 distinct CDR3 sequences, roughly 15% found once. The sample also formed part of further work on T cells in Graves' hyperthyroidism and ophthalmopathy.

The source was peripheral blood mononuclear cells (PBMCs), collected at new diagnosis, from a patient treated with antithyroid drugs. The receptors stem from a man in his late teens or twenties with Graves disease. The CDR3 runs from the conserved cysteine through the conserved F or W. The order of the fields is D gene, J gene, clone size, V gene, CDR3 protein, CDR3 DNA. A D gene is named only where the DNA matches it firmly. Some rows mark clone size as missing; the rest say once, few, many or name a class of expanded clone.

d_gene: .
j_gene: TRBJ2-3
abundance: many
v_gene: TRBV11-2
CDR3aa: CASRTPLVDTQYF
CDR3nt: TGTGCCAGCCGGACCCCTTTAGTGGATACGCAGTATTTT

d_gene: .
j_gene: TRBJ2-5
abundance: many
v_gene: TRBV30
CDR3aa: CAWSLGSSYQETQYF
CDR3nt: TGTGCCTGGAGTCTCGGGAGCTCTTACCAAGAGACCCAGTACTTC

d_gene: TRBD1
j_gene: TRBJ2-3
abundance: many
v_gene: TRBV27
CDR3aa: CASTSLPGQGIDTQYF
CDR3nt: TGTGCCAGCACTTCCCTGCCGGGACAGGGGATAGATACGCAGTATTTT

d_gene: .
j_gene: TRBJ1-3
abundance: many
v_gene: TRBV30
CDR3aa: CAWRFFSGNTIYF
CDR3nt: TGTGCCTGGAGGTTCTTCTCTGGAAACACCATATATTTT

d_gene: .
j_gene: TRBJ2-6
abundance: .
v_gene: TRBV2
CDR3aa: CASRRRGGANVLTF
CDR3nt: TGTGCCAGCCGACGGAGGGGGGGGGCCAACGTCCTGACTTTC

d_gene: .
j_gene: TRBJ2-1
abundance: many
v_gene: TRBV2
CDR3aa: CASSEVAAYNEQFF
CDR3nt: TGTGCCAGCAGTGAAGTAGCGGCCTACAATGAGCAGTTCTTC

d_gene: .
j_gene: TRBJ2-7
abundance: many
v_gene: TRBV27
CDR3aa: CASSAGSTYEQYF
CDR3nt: TGTGCCAGCAGTGCAGGATCGACCTACGAGCAGTACTTC

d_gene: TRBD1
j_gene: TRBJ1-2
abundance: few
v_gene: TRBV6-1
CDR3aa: CASRLDRGPYYGYTF
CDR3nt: TGTGCCAGCAGGCTGGACAGGGGGCCATACTATGGCTACACCTTC

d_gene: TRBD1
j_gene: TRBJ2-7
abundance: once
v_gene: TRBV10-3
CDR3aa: CAISRDRAGYEQYF
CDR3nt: TGTGCCATCAGCCGGGACAGGGCGGGTTACGAGCAGTACTTC

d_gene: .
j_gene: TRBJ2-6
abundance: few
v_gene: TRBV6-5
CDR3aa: CASSYSWAGANVLTF
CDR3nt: TGTGCCAGCAGTTACTCCTGGGCTGGGGCCAACGTCCTGACTTTC

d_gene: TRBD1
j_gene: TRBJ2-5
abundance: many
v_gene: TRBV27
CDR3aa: CASIKEGQGFQETQYF
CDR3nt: TGTGCCAGCATAAAAGAGGGACAGGGGTTCCAAGAGACCCAGTACTTC

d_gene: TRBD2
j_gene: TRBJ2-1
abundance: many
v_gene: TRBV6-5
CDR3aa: CASSYYLKLAGGDEQFF
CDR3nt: TGTGCCAGCAGTTACTATCTAAAACTAGCGGGGGGCGATGAGCAGTTCTTC

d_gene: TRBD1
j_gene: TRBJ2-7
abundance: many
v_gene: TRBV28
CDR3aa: CASNNDRDHEQYF
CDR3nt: TGTGCCAGCAATAACGACAGGGACCACGAGCAGTACTTC

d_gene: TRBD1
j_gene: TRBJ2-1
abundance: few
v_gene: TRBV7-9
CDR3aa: CASSLQLGETGARTATNEQFF
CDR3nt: TGTGCCAGCAGCTTACAATTGGGGGAGACAGGGGCGCGGACTGCCACAAATGAGCAGTTCTTC

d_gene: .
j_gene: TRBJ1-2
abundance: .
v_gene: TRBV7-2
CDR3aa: CASSPPLGEGVLRSYTF
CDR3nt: TGTGCCAGCAGCCCACCGTTAGGGGAGGGGGTATTACGTAGCTACACCTTC

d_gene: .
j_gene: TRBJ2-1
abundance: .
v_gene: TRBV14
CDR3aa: CASSQARGYNEQFF
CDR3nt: TGTGCCAGCAGCCAAGCGCGGGGTTACAATGAGCAGTTCTTC

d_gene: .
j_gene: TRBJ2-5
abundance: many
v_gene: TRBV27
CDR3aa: CASSLTITPGETQYF
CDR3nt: TGTGCCAGCAGTCTGACGATAACCCCGGGGGAGACCCAGTACTTC

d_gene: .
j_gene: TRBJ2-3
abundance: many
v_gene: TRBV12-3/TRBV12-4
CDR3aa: CASRFPGTDTQYF
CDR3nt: TGTGCCAGCAGGTTCCCGGGGACAGATACGCAGTATTTT

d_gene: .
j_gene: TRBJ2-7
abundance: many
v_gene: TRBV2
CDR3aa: CASALEKEVEQYF
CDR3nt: TGTGCCAGCGCCCTCGAGAAGGAAGTCGAGCAGTACTTC

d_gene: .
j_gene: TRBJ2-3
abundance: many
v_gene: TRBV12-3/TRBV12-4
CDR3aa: CASSFIRQTSTDTQYF
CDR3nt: TGTGCCAGCAGTTTTATCCGCCAGACTAGCACAGATACGCAGTATTTT

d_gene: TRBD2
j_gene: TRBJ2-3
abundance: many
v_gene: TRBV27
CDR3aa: CASSFNSGSIADTQYF
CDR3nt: TGTGCCAGCAGTTTTAATAGCGGGAGTATCGCAGATACGCAGTATTTT

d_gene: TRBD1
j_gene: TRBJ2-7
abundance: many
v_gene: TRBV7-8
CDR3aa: CASSLPGQGAYEQYF
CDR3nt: TGCGCCAGCAGCCTCCCGGGACAGGGGGCCTACGAGCAGTACTTC

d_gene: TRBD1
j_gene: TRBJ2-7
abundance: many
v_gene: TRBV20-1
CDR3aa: CSAPRTGAGYEQYF
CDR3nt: TGCAGTGCTCCCCGGACAGGGGCAGGCTACGAGCAGTACTTC

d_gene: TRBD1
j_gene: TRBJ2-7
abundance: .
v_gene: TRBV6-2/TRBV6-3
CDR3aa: CASSPGQGIAYEQYF
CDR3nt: TGTGCCAGCAGCCCCGGACAGGGCATTGCCTACGAGCAGTACTTC

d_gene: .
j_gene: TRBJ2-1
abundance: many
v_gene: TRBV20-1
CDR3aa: CSALPPENNNEQFF
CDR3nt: TGCAGTGCCCTCCCGCCGGAGAATAACAATGAGCAGTTCTTC

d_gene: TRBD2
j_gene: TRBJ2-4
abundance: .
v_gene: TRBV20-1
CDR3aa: CSAHLSGSNIQYF
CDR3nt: TGCAGTGCTCACCTTAGCGGGAGTAACATTCAGTACTTC

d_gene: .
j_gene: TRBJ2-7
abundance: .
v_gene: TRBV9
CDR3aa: CASQWRGLLHSYEQYF
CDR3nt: TGTGCCAGCCAATGGAGGGGACTTCTACACTCCTACGAGCAGTACTTC

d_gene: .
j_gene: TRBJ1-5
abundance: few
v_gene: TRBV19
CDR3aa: CASSNTLGGSNQPQHF
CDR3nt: TGTGCCAGTAGCAACACCCTCGGGGGAAGCAATCAGCCCCAGCATTTT

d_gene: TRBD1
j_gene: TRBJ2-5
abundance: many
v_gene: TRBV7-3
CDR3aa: CASSLTRDRGQETQYF
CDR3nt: TGTGCCAGCAGCTTAACCCGGGACAGGGGACAAGAGACCCAGTACTTC

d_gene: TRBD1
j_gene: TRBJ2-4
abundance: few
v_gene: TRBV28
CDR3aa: CASQQGKNIQYF
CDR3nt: TGTGCCAGCCAACAGGGGAAAAACATTCAGTACTTC

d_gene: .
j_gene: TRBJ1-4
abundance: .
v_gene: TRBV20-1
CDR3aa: CSARTPLGDEKLFF
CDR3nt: TGCAGTGCTAGAACACCCCTAGGGGATGAAAAACTGTTTTTT

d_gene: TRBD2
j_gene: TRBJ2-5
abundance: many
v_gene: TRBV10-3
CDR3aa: CAISESIRTSGNETQYF
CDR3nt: TGTGCCATCAGTGAGTCTATTAGGACTAGCGGGAACGAGACCCAGTACTTC

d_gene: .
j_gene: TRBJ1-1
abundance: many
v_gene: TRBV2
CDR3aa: CASSARVVNTEAFF
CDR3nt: TGTGCCAGCAGTGCCCGGGTTGTGAACACTGAAGCTTTCTTT

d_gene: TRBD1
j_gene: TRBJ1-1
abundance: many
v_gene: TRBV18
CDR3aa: CASSPQSQGADTEAFF
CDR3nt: TGTGCCAGCTCACCACAATCCCAGGGGGCCGACACTGAAGCTTTCTTT

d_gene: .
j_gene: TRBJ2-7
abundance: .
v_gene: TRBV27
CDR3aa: CASRGPQGVEQYF
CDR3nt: TGTGCCAGCAGAGGACCCCAGGGTGTTGAGCAGTACTTC

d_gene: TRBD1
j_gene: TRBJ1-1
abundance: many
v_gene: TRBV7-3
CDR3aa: CASSLGQGTEAFF
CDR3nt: TGTGCCAGCAGCTTGGGACAGGGCACTGAAGCTTTCTTT

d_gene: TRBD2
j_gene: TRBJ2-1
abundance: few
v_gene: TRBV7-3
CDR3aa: CASSLTPSGRLGEQFF
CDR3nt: TGTGCCAGCAGCTTAACGCCTAGCGGGAGGTTGGGTGAGCAGTTCTTC

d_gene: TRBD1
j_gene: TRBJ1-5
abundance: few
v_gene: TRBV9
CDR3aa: CASSVSGTGVEQPQHF
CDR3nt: TGTGCCAGCAGCGTGTCCGGGACAGGGGTGGAGCAGCCCCAGCATTTT

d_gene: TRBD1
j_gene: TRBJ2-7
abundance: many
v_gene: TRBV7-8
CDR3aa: CASREGTGVAYEQYF
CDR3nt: TGTGCCAGCAGGGAAGGGACAGGGGTGGCCTACGAGCAGTACTTC

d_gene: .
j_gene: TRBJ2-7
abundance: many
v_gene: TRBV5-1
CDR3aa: CASSLLSSYEQYF
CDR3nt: TGCGCCAGCAGCTTGTTGTCTTCGTACGAGCAGTACTTC

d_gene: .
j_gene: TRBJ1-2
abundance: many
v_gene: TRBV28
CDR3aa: CASSEEGSNYGYTF
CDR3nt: TGTGCCAGCAGTGAGGAGGGCTCTAACTATGGCTACACCTTC

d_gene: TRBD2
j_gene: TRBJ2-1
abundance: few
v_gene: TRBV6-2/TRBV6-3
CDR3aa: CATREQSGSPNEQFF
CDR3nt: TGTGCCACCCGGGAACAGAGCGGGAGCCCCAATGAGCAGTTCTTC

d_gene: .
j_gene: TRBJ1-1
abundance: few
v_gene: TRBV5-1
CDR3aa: CASQAGGGLNTEAFF
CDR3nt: TGCGCCAGCCAAGCAGGCGGGGGTTTGAACACTGAAGCTTTCTTT

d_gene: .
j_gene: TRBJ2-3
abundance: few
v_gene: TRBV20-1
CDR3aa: CSATPASVSDTQYF
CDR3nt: TGCAGTGCTACCCCCGCATCCGTCTCGGATACGCAGTATTTT

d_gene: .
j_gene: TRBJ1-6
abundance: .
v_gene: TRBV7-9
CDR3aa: CASSGGGVSGYSPLHF
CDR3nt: TGTGCCAGCTCCGGAGGTGGAGTTTCGGGGTATTCACCCCTCCACTTT

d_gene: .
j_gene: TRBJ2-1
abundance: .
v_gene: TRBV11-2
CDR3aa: CASSLGTGTRFF
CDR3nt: TGTGCCAGCAGCTTAGGGACCGGGACTCGATTCTTC

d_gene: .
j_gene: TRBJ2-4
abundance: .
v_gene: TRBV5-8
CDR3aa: CASNMGQQSYNEQYF
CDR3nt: TGTGCCAGCAACATGGGGCAGCAGTCGTACAATGAGCAGTACTTC

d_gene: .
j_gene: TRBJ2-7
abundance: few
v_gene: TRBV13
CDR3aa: CASSPGAMIFYEQYF
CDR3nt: TGTGCCAGCAGCCCCGGGGCCATGATTTTCTACGAGCAGTACTTC

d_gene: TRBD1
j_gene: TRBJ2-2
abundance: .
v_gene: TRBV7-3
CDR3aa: CASSGQGAGGELFF
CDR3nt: TGTGCCAGCTCGGGACAGGGGGCAGGCGGGGAGCTGTTTTTT

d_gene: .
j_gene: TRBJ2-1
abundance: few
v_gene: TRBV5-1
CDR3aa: CASSFRVNEQFF
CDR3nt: TGCGCCAGCAGCTTCAGGGTCAATGAGCAGTTCTTC